The 12 T cell receptor beta chains below come from one sample, sequenced in a study of T-cell reconstitution after alpha-beta-depleted transplantation in children. Researchers prepared the TCRbeta library using unique molecular identifiers, the study reports. TCRdb re-called the PCR reads with MiXCR, one entry per CDR3 protein. The profile shows 700,000 to 850,000 distinct CDR3 sequences, around 17% of them singletons. This sample comprised PBMCs, mostly from graft donor cells, obtained 360 days after TCRalphabeta/CD19-depleted stem cell transplant. Receptors were obtained from a male patient younger than 18 who had a stem cell transplant for acute lymphoblastic leukemia, so the T cells may come from the graft donor.

V gene TRBV5-4 combines with J gene TRBJ2-3; D ambiguous. CDR1 and CDR2 from the germline V gene are SGHNT and YYREEE (reference sequence). V lost 5 bases, J lost 0 bases, and 13 bases lay in between. The CDR3 runs 15 residues. CDR3 DNA sequence: TGTGCCAGCAGTTTGCAGGTGGTTAGCACAGATACGCAGTATTTT. Encoded protein: CASSLQVVSTDTQYF.

The chain carries TRBV3-1 and TRBJ2-1, with 11 bases lining up with TRBD2. This CDR3 spans 15 amino acids. Unmatched junction bases numbered 5, after V lost 4 bases and J lost 6 bases. Germline CDR1 reads LGHDT; CDR2 reads YNNKEL (reference sequence). In DNA, the CDR3 is TGTGCCAGCAGCCGTAGCGGGAGGGCCCCCAATGAGCAGTTCTTC. This translates into CASSRSGRAPNEQFF.

The J gene is TRBJ1-2, the V gene TRBV20-1, with D perhaps TRBD1 (5 bases). Germline V CDR1 and CDR2: DFQATT, SNEGSKA (reference sequence). This CDR3 spans 11 amino acids. V lost 2 bases and J lost 6, with 7 bases in between. The CDR3 region is CSARPRDGYTF. The CDR3 region has the DNA TGCAGTGCTAGACCCAGGGATGGCTACACCTTC.

This clonotype was picked up a small number of times. The chain joins TRBV29-1 to TRBJ2-1; TRBD2 aligns across 11 bases. With 2 bases clipped from V and 3 bases from J, the junction kept 6 bases outside the gene matches. Per germline, CDR1 SQVTM and CDR2 ANQGSEA. The CDR3 covers 16 residues. The CDR3 is CSVETVTSGVYNEQFF. The CDR3 coding sequence is TGCAGCGTTGAAACCGTGACTAGCGGGGTCTACAATGAGCAGTTCTTC.

This clonotype occurred a few times. This rearrangement joins TRBV5-1 to TRBJ1-1; a possible D gene is TRBD1 (5 bases). CDR1 is SGHRS and CDR2 is YFSETQ in the germline V gene. With 0 bases removed from V and 0 bases from J, the gap between germline ends came to 12 bases. The CDR3 has 16 residues. The CDR3 sequence: CASSLVGQSMNTEAFF. The CDR3 bases are TGCGCCAGCAGCTTGGTGGGGCAATCAATGAACACTGAAGCTTTCTTT.

In this sample, this clonotype turned up a few times. The chain links TRBV20-1 to TRBJ2-2; a weak D match, TRBD2 (6 bases). The CDR3 loop spans 16 amino acids. The germline CDR1 and CDR2 sequences are DFQATT and SNEGSKA (reference sequence). The V end lost 1 base, the J end lost 0 bases, and 12 bases lay between the germline ends. The CDR3 spells CSARVFSGANTGELFF. The CDR3 DNA reads TGCAGTGCTAGAGTATTTAGCGGCGCGAACACCGGGGAGCTGTTTTTT.

The rearrangement uses TRBV20-1 and TRBJ2-7; 7 bases fit TRBD2. V was pared by 5 bases and J by 5 bases, with 9 bases of the junction left unmatched. Germline V gene sequence: CDR1 DFQATT, CDR2 SNEGSKA (reference sequence). The CDR3 has 13 amino acids. The CDR3 DNA reads TGCAGTGCTTCCCTGGGGGGGGTGGACGAGCAGTACTTC. Its protein product is CSASLGGVDEQYF.

There are a few counts of this clonotype. The CDR3 region has the DNA TGTGCCAGCAGCAAAGGGGGACGGCGCGCGTATAGCAATCAGCCCCAGCATTTT. Protein: CASSKGGRRAYSNQPQHF. This chain connects TRBV21-1 to TRBJ1-5. TRBV21-1 represents a pseudogene. The CDR3 runs to 18 residues.

The rearrangement joins TRBV9 to TRBJ2-7, with 7 bases lining up with TRBD2. CDR1 SGDLS and CDR2 YYNGEE come from the germline V gene. The CDR3 is made up of 14 amino acids. Germline trimming cut 0 bases from V and 4 bases from J; bases unmatched to any gene: 4. The CDR3 protein is CASSVEPGGYEQYF. DNA for the CDR3: TGTGCCAGCAGCGTAGAACCGGGGGGTTACGAGCAGTACTTC.

This clonotype was counted between two and nine times. V usage is TRBV5-1 and J usage is TRBJ2-5; 7 nucleotides match TRBD2. Germline V gene lookup returns CDR1 SGHRS and CDR2 YFSETQ. V gave up 0 bases and J gave up 3 bases; unmatched junction bases: 5. The CDR3 is 15 residues long. CDR3 amino acids: CASSLGLAVKETQYF. The DNA of the CDR3 is TGCGCCAGCAGCTTGGGACTAGCTGTGAAAGAGACCCAGTACTTC.

This chain links TRBV18 with TRBJ2-6; perhaps TRBD1 as D (6 bases). This CDR3 has 17 residues. V lost 6 bases, J lost 0 bases, and 15 bases lay in between. From germline, CDR1 is KGHSH and CDR2 LQKENI. CDR3 DNA sequence: TGTGCCAGCTCCCTCGGGACAATCTCCTCTGGGGCCAACGTCCTGACTTTC. Translated: CASSLGTISSGANVLTF. Supplemented by reference TRBV18 and TRBJ2-6, the full variable domain reads NAGVMQNPRHLVRRRGQEARLRCSPMKGHSHVYWYRQLPEEGLKFMVYLQKENIIDESGMPKERFSAEFPKEGPSILRIQQVVRGDSAAYFCASSLGTISSGANVLTFGAGSRLTVL.

J is TRBJ2-3 and V is TRBV29-1, with 11 bases matching TRBD2. Germline-derived CDR1 and CDR2 are SQVTM and ANQGSEA. After removal of 2 bases from V and 4 bases from J, the junction contained 8 bases not matched to a gene. The CDR3 runs 16 residues. The CDR3 sequence: CSVEPASGRIPDTQYF. The CDR3 bases are TGCAGCGTTGAACCCGCTAGCGGGAGGATCCCAGATACGCAGTATTTT.